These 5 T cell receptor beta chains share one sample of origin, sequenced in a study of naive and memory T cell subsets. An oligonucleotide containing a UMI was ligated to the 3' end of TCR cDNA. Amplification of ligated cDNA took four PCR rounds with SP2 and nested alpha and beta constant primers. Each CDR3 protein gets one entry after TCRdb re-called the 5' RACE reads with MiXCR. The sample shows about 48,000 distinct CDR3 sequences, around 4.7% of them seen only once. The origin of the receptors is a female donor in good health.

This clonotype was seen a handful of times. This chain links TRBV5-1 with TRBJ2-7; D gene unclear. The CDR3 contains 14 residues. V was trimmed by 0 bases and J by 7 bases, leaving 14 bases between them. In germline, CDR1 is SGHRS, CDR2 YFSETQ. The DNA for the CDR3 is TGCGCCAGCAGCTTGGACGGCGCTGACGGGGAGCAGTACTTC. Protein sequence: CASSLDGADGEQYF.

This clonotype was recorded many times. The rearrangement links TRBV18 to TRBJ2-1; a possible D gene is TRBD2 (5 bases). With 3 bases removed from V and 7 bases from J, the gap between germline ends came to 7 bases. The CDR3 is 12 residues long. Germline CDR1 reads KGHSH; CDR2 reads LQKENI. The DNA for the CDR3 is TGTGCCAGCTCACCTGGCGGGAATGAGCAGTTCTTC. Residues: CASSPGGNEQFF. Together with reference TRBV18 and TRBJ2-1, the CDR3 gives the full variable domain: NAGVMQNPRHLVRRRGQEARLRCSPMKGHSHVYWYRQLPEEGLKFMVYLQKENIIDESGMPKERFSAEFPKEGPSILRIQQVVRGDSAAYFCASSPGGNEQFFGPGTRLTVL.

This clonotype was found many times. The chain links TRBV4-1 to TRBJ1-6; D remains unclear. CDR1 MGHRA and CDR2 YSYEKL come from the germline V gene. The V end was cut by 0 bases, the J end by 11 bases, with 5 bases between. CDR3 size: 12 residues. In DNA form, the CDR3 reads TGCGCCAGCAGCCAAGATACAGCACCCCTCCACTTT. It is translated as CASSQDTAPLHF.

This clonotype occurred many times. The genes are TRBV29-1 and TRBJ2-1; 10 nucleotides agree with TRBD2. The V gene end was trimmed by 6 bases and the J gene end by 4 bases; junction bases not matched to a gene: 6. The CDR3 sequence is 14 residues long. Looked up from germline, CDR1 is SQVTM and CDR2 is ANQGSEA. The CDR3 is CSVGSSGSYNEQFF. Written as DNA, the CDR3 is TGCAGCGTGGGGTCTAGCGGGAGTTACAATGAGCAGTTCTTC.

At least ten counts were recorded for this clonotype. CDR3 sequence: CASSYSDSRGYTF. The CDR3 region has the DNA TGTGCCAGCAGTTACTCGGACAGTCGCGGCTACACCTTC. This chain joins TRBV6-5 and TRBJ1-2; possibly TRBD1 for D (6 bases). This CDR3 is built from 13 residues. Trimming shortened V by 0 bases and J by 8 bases, and 10 bases separated the two germline ends. Germline CDR1 MNHEY, CDR2 SVGAGI.